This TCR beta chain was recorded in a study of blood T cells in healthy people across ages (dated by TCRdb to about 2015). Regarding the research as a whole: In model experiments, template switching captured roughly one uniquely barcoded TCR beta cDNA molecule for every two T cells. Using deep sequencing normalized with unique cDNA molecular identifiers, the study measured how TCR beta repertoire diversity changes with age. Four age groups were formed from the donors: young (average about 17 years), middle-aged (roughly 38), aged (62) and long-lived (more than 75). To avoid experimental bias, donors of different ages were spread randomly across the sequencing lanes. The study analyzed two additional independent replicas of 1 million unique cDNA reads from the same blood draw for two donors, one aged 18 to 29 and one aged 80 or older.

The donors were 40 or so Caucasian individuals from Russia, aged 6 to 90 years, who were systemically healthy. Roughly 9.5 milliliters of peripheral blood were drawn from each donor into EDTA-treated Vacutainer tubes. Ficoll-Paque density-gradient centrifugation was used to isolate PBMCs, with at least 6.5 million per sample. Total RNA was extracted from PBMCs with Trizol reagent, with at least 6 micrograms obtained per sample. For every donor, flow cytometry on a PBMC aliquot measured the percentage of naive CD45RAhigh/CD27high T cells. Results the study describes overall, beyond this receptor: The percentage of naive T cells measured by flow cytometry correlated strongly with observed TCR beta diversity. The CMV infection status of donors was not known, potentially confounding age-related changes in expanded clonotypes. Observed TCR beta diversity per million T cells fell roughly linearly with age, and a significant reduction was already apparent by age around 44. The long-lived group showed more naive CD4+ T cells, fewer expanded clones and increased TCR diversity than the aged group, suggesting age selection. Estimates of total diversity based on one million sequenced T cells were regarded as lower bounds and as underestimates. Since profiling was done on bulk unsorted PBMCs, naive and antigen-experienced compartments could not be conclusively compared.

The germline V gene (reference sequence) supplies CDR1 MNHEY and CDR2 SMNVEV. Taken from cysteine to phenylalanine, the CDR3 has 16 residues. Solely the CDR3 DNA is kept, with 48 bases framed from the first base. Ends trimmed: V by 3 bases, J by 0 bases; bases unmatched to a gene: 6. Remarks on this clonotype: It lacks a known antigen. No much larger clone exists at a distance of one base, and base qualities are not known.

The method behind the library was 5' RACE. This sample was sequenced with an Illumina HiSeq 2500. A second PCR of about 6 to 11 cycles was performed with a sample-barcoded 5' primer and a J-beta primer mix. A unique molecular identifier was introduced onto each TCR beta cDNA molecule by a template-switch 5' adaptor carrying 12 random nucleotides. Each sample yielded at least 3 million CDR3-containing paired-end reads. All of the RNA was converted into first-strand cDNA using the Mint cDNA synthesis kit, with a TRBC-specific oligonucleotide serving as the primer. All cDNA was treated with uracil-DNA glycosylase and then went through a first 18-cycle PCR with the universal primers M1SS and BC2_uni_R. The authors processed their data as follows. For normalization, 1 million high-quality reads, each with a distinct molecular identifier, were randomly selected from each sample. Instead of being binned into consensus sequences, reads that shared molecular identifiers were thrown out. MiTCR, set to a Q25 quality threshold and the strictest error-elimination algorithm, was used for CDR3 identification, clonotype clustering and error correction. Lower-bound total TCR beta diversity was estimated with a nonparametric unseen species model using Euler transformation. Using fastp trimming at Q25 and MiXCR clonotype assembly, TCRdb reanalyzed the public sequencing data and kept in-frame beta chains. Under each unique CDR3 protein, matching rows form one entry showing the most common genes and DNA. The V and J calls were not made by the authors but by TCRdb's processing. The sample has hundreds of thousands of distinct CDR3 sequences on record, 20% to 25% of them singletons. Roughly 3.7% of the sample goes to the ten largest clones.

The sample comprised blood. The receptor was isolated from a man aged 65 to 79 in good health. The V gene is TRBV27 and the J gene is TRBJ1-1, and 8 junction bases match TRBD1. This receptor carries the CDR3 CASSFAGTGMNTEAFF. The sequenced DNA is TGTGCCAGCAGTTTTGCCGGGACAGGAATGAACACTGAAGCTTTCTTT.